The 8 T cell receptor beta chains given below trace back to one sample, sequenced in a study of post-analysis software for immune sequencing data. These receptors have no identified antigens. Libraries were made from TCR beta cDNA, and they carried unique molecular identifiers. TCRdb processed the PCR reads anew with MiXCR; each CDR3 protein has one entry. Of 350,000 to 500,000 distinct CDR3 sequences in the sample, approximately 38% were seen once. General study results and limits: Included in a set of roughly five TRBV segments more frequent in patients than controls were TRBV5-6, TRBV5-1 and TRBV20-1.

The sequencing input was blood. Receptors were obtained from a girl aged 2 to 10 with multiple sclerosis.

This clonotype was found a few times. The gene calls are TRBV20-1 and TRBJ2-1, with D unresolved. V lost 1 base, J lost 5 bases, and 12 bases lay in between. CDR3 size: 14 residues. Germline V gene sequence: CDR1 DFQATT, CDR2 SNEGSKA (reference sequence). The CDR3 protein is CSARGLDADNEQFF. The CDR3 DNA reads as TGCAGTGCTAGAGGACTGGACGCGGACAATGAGCAGTTCTTC.

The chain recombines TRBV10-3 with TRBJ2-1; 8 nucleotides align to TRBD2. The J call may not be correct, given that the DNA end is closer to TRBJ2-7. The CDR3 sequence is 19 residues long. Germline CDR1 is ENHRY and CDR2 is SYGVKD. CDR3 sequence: CAISGSGPSGLGSYNEQYF. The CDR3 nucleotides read TGTGCCATCAGTGGTTCGGGGCCTAGCGGGTTAGGATCCTACAATGAGCAGTACTTC.

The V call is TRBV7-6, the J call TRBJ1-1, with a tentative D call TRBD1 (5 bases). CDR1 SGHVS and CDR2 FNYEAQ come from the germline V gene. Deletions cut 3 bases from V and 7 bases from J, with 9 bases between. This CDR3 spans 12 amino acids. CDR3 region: CASSFGGDEAFF. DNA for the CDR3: TGTGCCAGCAGCTTCGGGGGAGATGAAGCTTTCTTT.

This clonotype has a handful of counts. CDR3 bases: TGCGCCAGCAGCCAAGATCCCCCGACAGGGAGGAATTCACCCCTCCACTTT. This gives the protein CASSQDPPTGRNSPLHF. This chain joins TRBV4-3 and TRBJ1-6; TRBD1 aligns across 7 bases. The length of the CDR3 is 17 residues. Germline V lookup: CDR1 LGHNA, CDR2 YSLEER. The V gene end was trimmed by 0 bases and the J gene end by 7 bases; junction bases not matched to a gene: 9.

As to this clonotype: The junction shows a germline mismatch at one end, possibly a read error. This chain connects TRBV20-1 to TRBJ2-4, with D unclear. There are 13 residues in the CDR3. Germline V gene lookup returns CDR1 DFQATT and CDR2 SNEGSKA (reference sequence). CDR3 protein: CSATTPVAYEQYF. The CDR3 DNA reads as TGCAGTGCTACAACCCCGGTCGCCTACGAGCAGTATTTC.

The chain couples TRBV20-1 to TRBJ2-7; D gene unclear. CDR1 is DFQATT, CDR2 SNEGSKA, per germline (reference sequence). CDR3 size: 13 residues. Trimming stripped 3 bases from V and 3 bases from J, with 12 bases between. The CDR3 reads CSASQGLIYEQYF. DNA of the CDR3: TGCAGTGCTAGTCAAGGGCTGATCTACGAGCAGTACTTC.

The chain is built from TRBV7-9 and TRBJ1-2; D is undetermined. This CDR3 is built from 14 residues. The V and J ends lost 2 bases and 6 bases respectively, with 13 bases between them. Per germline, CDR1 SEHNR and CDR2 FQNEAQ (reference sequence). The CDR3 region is CASSLLPNMDGYTF. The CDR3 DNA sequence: TGTGCCAGCAGCTTACTCCCGAACATGGATGGCTACACCTTC.

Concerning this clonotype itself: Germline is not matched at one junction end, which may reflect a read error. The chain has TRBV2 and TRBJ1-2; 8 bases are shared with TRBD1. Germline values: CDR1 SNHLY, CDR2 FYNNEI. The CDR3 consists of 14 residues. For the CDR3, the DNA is TGTGCTAGCAGTAGGACAGGGAGTAACTATGGCTACACCTTC. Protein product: CASSRTGSNYGYTF.